This entry lists 27 T cell receptor beta chains sequenced from one sample in a study of blood T cell repertoires in COVID-19. Profiled with immunoSEQ multiplex PCR; TCRdb holds only in-frame clones, not every one. The profile shows 150,000 to 200,000 clones, approximately 80% of them singletons. The material sequenced was peripheral blood. These receptors originate from a man in his fifties or sixties with COVID-19, enrolled during active disease.

The CDR3 DNA is TGTGCCATCAGTGAGCCGGGACATCCCAGAGATACGCAGTATTTT. Translated: CAISEPGHPRDTQYF. The chain carries TRBV10-3 and TRBJ2-3; a possible D gene is TRBD1 (6 bases). The germline gives CDR1 ENHRY, CDR2 SYGVKD. The CDR3 loop spans 15 amino acids. V was shortened by 2 bases and J by 5 bases, with 14 bases between the two germline ends.

The J gene is TRBJ2-1, the V gene TRBV9; 8 bases line up with TRBD1. V trimming: 3 bases; J trimming: 3 bases; junction bases outside the gene matches: 5. The CDR3 sequence is 15 residues long. The V gene's germline CDR1 is SGDLS and CDR2 YYNGEE. This CDR3 reads CASSAQGVIYNEQFF. Here the CDR3 DNA reads TGTGCCAGCAGCGCACAGGGGGTAATCTACAATGAGCAGTTCTTC.

The chain joins TRBV27 to TRBJ2-5; D not resolved. This CDR3 is built from 13 residues. Trimming took 5 bases from V and 3 from J, leaving 10 bases between them. CDR1 is MNHEY, CDR2 SMNVEV, per germline (reference sequence). The CDR3 region has the DNA TGTGCCAGCAGTGGGCCGAAAAAAGAGACCCAGTACTTC. Translated: CASSGPKKETQYF.

J is TRBJ1-2 and V is TRBV6-2 or TRBV6-3; 12 nucleotides align to TRBD1. Trimming cost V 5 bases and J 7 bases; bases outside gene matches: 11. This CDR3 is 16 amino acids long. Germline lookup yields CDR1 MNHEY and CDR2 SVGEGT. The CDR3 loop reads CASSRPGQGAKIGYTF. CDR3 in DNA: TGTGCCAGCAGTAGACCGGGACAGGGGGCGAAAATTGGCTACACCTTC.

The rearrangement uses TRBV15 and TRBJ1-2; maybe TRBD1 (6 bases). Germline values: CDR1 LNHNV, CDR2 YYDKDF (reference sequence). The CDR3 is 16 amino acids. V shed 3 bases and J shed 6 bases, with 20 bases lying between them. The CDR3 nucleotides are TGTGCCACCAGCAGTAGTTCACAGGGCCTAACTAATGGCTACACCTTC. Protein product: CATSSSSQGLTNGYTF.

On this clone: This sample includes further DNA sequences coding for the same CDR3. The chain couples TRBV12-3 or TRBV12-4 to TRBJ2-7, with unresolved D. Trimming stripped 3 bases from V and 3 bases from J, with 3 bases between. There are 11 residues in the CDR3. The CDR3 loop reads CASSFSYEQYF. The CDR3 coding sequence is TGTGCCAGCAGTTTCAGCTACGAGCAGTACTTC.

This clone was recorded a few times. The CDR3: CASSLKGGLGNTEAFF. CDR3 coding DNA: TGTGCCAGCTCCCTAAAAGGGGGCCTAGGGAACACTGAAGCTTTCTTT. The chain couples TRBV18 to TRBJ1-1, with 7 bases lining up with TRBD1. This CDR3 contains 16 residues. Per the germline V gene, CDR1 is KGHSH and CDR2 is LQKENI. V trimming: 6 bases; J trimming: 1 base; junction bases outside the gene matches: 11.

In the case of this clone: At one of its ends the junction is not consistent with the germline gene, which may arise from a read error. The chain is built from TRBV10-3 and TRBJ2-3, with a tentative D call TRBD2 (6 bases). Germline V gene data show CDR1 as ENHRY and CDR2 as SYGVKD. The CDR3 covers 14 residues. CDR3 DNA sequence: TGTGCCGTCAGTGGGTCAGCGGGTACAGATACGCAGTATTTT. Translation: CAVSGSAGTDTQYF.

The rearrangement links TRBV5-4 to TRBJ1-6; TRBD1 matches at 10 bases. The CDR3 covers 15 residues. Looked up from germline, CDR1 is SGHNT and CDR2 is YYREEE (reference sequence). J gave up 7 bases and V 2 bases, and 3 bases lay outside the gene matches. CDR3 loop: CASSFRDRGNSPLHF. CDR3 sequence (DNA): TGTGCCAGCAGCTTTAGGGACAGGGGCAATTCACCCCTCCACTTT.

In this sample, this clone turned up once. The chain employs TRBV2 and TRBJ2-3, with TRBD2 matching 7 bases. V lost 6 bases to trimming and J lost 6 bases; unmatched junction nucleotides: 6. Germline V gene lookup returns CDR1 SNHLY and CDR2 FYNNEI. This CDR3 comprises 13 residues. For the CDR3, the DNA is TGTGCCAGCAGGGGAGGGGAAAGCGATACGCAGTATTTT. Protein sequence: CASRGGESDTQYF. Full variable domain (rest looked up from reference TRBV2 and TRBJ2-3): EPEVTQTPSHQVTQMGQEVILRCVPISNHLYFYWYRQILGQKVEFLVSFYNNEISEKSEIFDDQFSVERPDGSNFTLKIRSTKLEDSAMYFCASRGGESDTQYFGPGTRLTVL.

J is TRBJ1-2 and V is TRBV4-3; 7 bases agree with TRBD1. The V segment lost 3 bases and the J segment 2 bases; nucleotides outside the gene matches: 3. The CDR3 has 14 amino acids. CDR1 is LGHNA and CDR2 is YSLEER in the germline V gene. CDR3 sequence (DNA): TGCGCCAGCAGCCAGACAGGGTCCAACTATGGCTACACCTTC. Its translation: CASSQTGSNYGYTF.

This clone came up a few times. The rearrangement uses TRBV5-1 and TRBJ1-1; TRBD1 is a possible D gene (5 bases). V lost 4 bases to trimming and J lost 7 bases, with 14 bases between them. CDR1 and CDR2 from the germline V gene are SGHRS and YFSETQ. The CDR3 spans 13 residues. CDR3 residues: CASSPPRGGEAFF. The CDR3 region has the DNA TGCGCCAGCAGCCCGCCCCGGGGGGGTGAAGCTTTCTTT.

CDR3 loop: CASSTGLRSEQFF. In DNA, the CDR3 is TGTGCCAGTAGTACCGGGTTAAGGTCTGAGCAGTTCTTC. The V and J genes are TRBV19 and TRBJ2-1; D gene ambiguous. Trimming shortened V by 4 bases and J by 9 bases, and 13 bases separated the two germline ends. The CDR3 contains 13 residues. Germline CDR1 LNHDA, CDR2 SQIVND (reference sequence).

V usage is TRBV7-3 and J usage is TRBJ1-5, with 7 nucleotides matching TRBD1. Germline V gives CDR1 SGHTA, CDR2 FQGTGA. The CDR3 runs to 13 residues. V lost 1 base, J lost 7 bases, and 1 base stayed unmatched. In nucleotides, the CDR3 is TGTGCCAGCAGCTTAAGACAGGGACAGCCCCAGCATTTT. It is translated as CASSLRQGQPQHF.

This clone has a handful of counts. The chain couples TRBV9 to TRBJ1-6; TRBD1 might be the D (6 bases). The CDR3 spans 16 residues. Germline lookup yields CDR1 SGDLS and CDR2 YYNGEE. Trimming removed 4 bases at V and 0 bases at J, with 11 bases between. The CDR3 nucleotides are TGTGCCAGCAGCCGTCAGGGGAGCTCCTATAATTCACCCCTCCACTTT. Its protein product is CASSRQGSSYNSPLHF.

CDR3 region: CASSQVVPGAGEQYF. The CDR3, as DNA: TGTGCCAGCAGCCAAGTTGTCCCAGGGGCGGGTGAGCAGTACTTC. The chain has TRBV3-1 (or the pseudogene TRBV3-2) and TRBJ2-7; tentative D call: TRBD1 (6 bases). The germline V gene has CDR1 LGHDT and CDR2 YNNKEL (reference sequence). The CDR3 consists of 15 residues. V was clipped by 1 base and J by 7 bases, with 17 bases between them.

The chain employs TRBV28 and TRBJ2-1; 7 nucleotides match TRBD2. The CDR3 length is 16 residues. V trimming: 5 bases; J trimming: 0 bases; junction bases outside the gene matches: 7. The germline CDR1 and CDR2 sequences are MDHEN and SYDVKM. Written as DNA, the CDR3 is TGTGCCAGCAGTGTCTCTAGCGGTGGCTCCTACAATGAGCAGTTCTTC. Protein: CASSVSSGGSYNEQFF.

The chain recombines TRBV29-1 with TRBJ2-2; a weak D match, TRBD1 (7 bases). The CDR3 is 15 residues long. Looked up from germline, CDR1 is SQVTM and CDR2 is ANQGSEA. Trimming took off 6 bases at V and 5 bases at J, with 19 bases between the two ends. In DNA form, the CDR3 reads TGCAGCGTCCATCCGGAGGGGGCGCGAACCGGGGAGCTGTTTTTT. It is translated as CSVHPEGARTGELFF.

This clone was seen a handful of times. The chain has TRBV12-3 or TRBV12-4 and TRBJ1-3; possibly TRBD1 for D (5 bases). The V end was cut by 8 bases, the J end by 4 bases, with 12 bases between. The CDR3 contains 13 residues. The DNA for the CDR3 is TGTGCCAGCGCCCCATCAGGGGGAAACACCATATATTTT. Translating it yields CASAPSGGNTIYF.

J is TRBJ1-5 and V is TRBV6-4; TRBD1 is a possible D gene (6 bases). V dropped 5 bases and J dropped 5 bases, with 22 bases sitting between them. Germline V gene data show CDR1 as MRHNA and CDR2 as SNTAGT. This CDR3 has 17 residues. DNA of the CDR3: TGTGCCAGCAGTTCGCCGAACAGGGAGAGGGTGCATCAGCCCCAGCATTTT. This codes for CASSSPNRERVHQPQHF.

This chain connects TRBV4-1 to TRBJ1-5, with a possible D match to TRBD1 (5 bases). V was cut by 4 bases and J by 2 bases, with 15 bases left in between. Germline V gene lookup returns CDR1 MGHRA and CDR2 YSYEKL. The CDR3 sequence is 16 residues long. The CDR3 sequence: CASSPTGEGGNQPQHF. In DNA, the CDR3 is TGCGCCAGCAGCCCAACTGGGGAAGGGGGCAATCAGCCCCAGCATTTT.

The CDR3 DNA is TGTGCCAGCAGTCGGGCGGGCGACCCCCTCCACTTT. This translates into CASSRAGDPLHF. This chain connects TRBV12-3 or TRBV12-4 to TRBJ1-6; D not resolved. The V gene lost 5 bases and the J gene lost 13 bases, with 12 bases spanning the gap. The CDR3 consists of 12 residues.

Note on this clone: Other DNA sequences from this sample encode an identical CDR3 as well. The V call is TRBV5-1, the J call TRBJ1-1, with D maybe TRBD1 (6 bases). Germline assignment: CDR1 SGHRS and CDR2 YFSETQ. The germline V and J ends were trimmed by 0 bases and 7 bases, with 10 bases remaining between them. This CDR3 comprises 13 residues. CDR3 coding DNA: TGCGCCAGCAGCTTGGCTGGGACATATGAAGCTTTCTTT. Its protein is CASSLAGTYEAFF.

V gene TRBV5-4 combines with J gene TRBJ1-2; no definite D call. The CDR3 has 14 residues. V dropped 6 bases and J dropped 6 bases, with 18 bases sitting between them. Germline V lookup: CDR1 SGHNT, CDR2 YYREEE (reference sequence). CDR3 amino acids: CASTTPQQLDGYTF. The CDR3 DNA reads TGTGCCAGCACCACCCCCCAACAGCTCGATGGCTACACCTTC.

The rearrangement uses TRBV6-5 and TRBJ2-7; TRBD1 agrees at 9 bases. Germline trimming cut 8 bases from V and 6 bases from J; bases unmatched to any gene: 8. The CDR3 length is 13 residues. The germline CDR1 and CDR2 sequences are MNHEY and SVGAGI. The CDR3 DNA reads as TGTGCCAGCGCCAACCGGGACAGGGCCGAGCAGTACTTC. Protein product: CASANRDRAEQYF.

The genes are TRBV5-6 and TRBJ1-1, with TRBD1 identical over 10 bases. Looked up from germline, CDR1 is SGHDT and CDR2 is YYEEEE. CDR3 size: 15 residues. The V segment lost 4 bases and the J segment 5 bases; nucleotides outside the gene matches: 8. In DNA, the CDR3 is TGTGCCAGCAGCCTCCGGGGACAGGGGATTACTGAAGCTTTCTTT. Translating gives CASSLRGQGITEAFF.

The rearrangement joins TRBV5-1 to TRBJ2-2, with D unclear. CDR1 and CDR2 (germline): SGHRS, YFSETQ. V was clipped by 2 bases and J by 1 base, with 9 bases between them. The CDR3 has 15 residues. In DNA form, the CDR3 reads TGCGCCAGCAGCTTTGGCGCGGAGAACACCGGGGAGCTGTTTTTT. It yields the protein CASSFGAENTGELFF.